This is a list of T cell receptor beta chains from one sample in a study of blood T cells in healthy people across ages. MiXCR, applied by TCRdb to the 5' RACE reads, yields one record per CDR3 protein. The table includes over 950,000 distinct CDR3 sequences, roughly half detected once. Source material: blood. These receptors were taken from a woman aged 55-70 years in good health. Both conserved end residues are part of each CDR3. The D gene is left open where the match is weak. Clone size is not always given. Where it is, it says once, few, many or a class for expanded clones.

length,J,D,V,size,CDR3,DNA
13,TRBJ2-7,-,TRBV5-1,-,CASSSDAAYEQYF,TGCGCCAGCAGCTCGGACGCCGCCTACGAGCAGTACTTC
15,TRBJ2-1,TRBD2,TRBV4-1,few,CASSQEAGGLDEQFF,TGCGCCAGCAGCCAAGAGGCGGGAGGCTTGGATGAGCAGTTCTTC
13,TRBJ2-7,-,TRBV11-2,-,CASSLVPTYEQYF,TGTGCCAGCAGCTTAGTCCCTACGTACGAGCAGTACTTC
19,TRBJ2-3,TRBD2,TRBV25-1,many,CASSEPSSGRARITDTQYF,TGTGCCAGCAGTGAACCCTCTAGCGGGAGGGCCCGTATCACAGATACGCAGTATTTT
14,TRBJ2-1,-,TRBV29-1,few,CSVAQGVGHNEQFF,TGCAGCGTTGCGCAGGGCGTAGGGCACAATGAGCAGTTCTTC
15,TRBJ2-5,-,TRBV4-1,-,CASSQSLGPSETQYF,TGCGCCAGCAGCCAATCTTTAGGGCCCTCAGAGACCCAGTACTTC
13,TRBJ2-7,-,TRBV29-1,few,CSVSGGNSYEQYF,TGCAGCGTAAGTGGCGGAAACTCCTACGAGCAGTACTTC
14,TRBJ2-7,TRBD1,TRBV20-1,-,CSATETGAPYEQYF,TGCAGTGCTACCGAGACAGGGGCTCCCTACGAGCAGTACTTC
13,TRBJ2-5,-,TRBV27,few,CASSWGIQETQYF,TGTGCCAGCAGTTGGGGTATCCAAGAGACCCAGTACTTC
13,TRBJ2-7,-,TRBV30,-,CAWNHRVEGEQYF,TGTGCCTGGAATCACAGGGTAGAGGGCGAGCAGTACTTC
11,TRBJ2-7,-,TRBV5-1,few,CASSLWAEQYF,TGCGCCAGCAGCTTGTGGGCCGAGCAGTACTTC
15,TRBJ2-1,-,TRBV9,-,CASSVATSVYNEQFF,TGTGCCAGCAGCGTAGCTACCAGCGTCTACAATGAGCAGTTCTTC
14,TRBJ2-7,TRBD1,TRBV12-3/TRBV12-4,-,CASRKTGGGYEQYF,TGTGCCAGCAGGAAGACAGGGGGCGGCTACGAGCAGTACTTC
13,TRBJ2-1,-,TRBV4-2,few,CASRLSEVNEQFF,TGTGCCAGCCGCCTCTCGGAGGTCAATGAGCAGTTCTTC
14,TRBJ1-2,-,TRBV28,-,CASSGADANYGYTF,TGTGCCAGCAGTGGGGCTGATGCTAACTATGGCTACACCTTC
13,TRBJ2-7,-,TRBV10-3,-,CAMGREVLGEQYF,TGTGCCATGGGACGGGAAGTTTTGGGCGAGCAGTACTTC
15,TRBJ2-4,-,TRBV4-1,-,CASSQWIARVDIQYF,TGCGCCAGCAGCCAATGGATTGCCAGGGTAGACATTCAGTACTTC
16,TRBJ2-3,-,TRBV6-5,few,CASSYSIGPGAGTQYF,TGTGCCAGCAGTTACTCGATTGGGCCGGGGGCTGGTACGCAGTATTTT
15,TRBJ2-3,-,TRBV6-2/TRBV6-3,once,CASRMIPSPAYTQYF,TGTGCCAGCAGGATGATTCCGAGCCCCGCTTATACGCAGTATTTT
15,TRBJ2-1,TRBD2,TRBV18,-,CASSPVTSGLHEQFF,TGTGCCAGCTCACCAGTGACTAGCGGGTTACATGAGCAGTTCTTC
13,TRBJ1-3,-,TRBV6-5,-,CVSRQASGDTIYF,TGTGTCTCAAGACAGGCATCGGGGGACACCATATATTTT
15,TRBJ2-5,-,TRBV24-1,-,CATSGADRGQETQYF,TGTGCCACCAGTGGAGCGGACCGGGGCCAAGAGACCCAGTACTTC
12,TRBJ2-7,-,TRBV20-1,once,CSARDLEFEQYF,TGCAGTGCTAGAGATTTAGAGTTCGAGCAGTACTTC
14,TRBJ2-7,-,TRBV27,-,CASSQRAGTDEQYF,TGTGCCAGCAGTCAGAGGGCAGGGACGGACGAGCAGTACTTC
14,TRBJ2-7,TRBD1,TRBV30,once,CAWGSGTGNYEQYF,TGTGCCTGGGGGTCCGGGACAGGGAATTACGAGCAGTACTTC
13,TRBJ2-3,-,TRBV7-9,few,CASSFIGPDTQYF,TGTGCCAGCAGCTTCATTGGGCCAGATACGCAGTATTTT
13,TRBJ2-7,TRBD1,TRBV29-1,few,CSVLRDRGYEQYF,TGCAGCGTTCTCCGGGACAGGGGTTACGAGCAGTACTTC
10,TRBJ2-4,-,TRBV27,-,CAWRGNIQYF,TGTGCCTGGAGGGGAAACATTCAGTACTTC
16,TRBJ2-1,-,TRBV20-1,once,CSAVLARSRSYNEQFF,TGCAGTGCGGTCCTGGCACGGTCTCGCTCCTACAATGAGCAGTTCTTC
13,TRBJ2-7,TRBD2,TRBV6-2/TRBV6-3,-,CASSGRATYEQYF,TGTGCCAGCAGTGGGAGGGCCACCTACGAGCAGTACTTC
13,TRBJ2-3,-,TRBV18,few,CATKNEWRDTQYF,TGTGCCACCAAAAATGAATGGAGGGATACGCAGTATTTT
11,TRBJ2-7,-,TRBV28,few,CASTLGYEQYF,TGTGCCAGTACCCTGGGATACGAGCAGTACTTC
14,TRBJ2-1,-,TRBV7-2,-,CASSSRVQDNEQFF,TGTGCCAGCAGCTCTAGGGTTCAAGACAATGAGCAGTTCTTC
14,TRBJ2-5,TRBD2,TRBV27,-,CASTPSGSGGEQYF,TGTGCCAGCACCCCTAGCGGGAGCGGGGGAGAGCAGTACTTC
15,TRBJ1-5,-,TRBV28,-,CASSPYRESNQPQHF,TGTGCCAGCAGTCCGTACAGGGAGAGCAATCAGCCCCAGCATTTT
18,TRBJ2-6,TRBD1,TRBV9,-,CASSRRTGDISGANVLTF,TGTGCCAGCAGCAGAAGGACAGGGGATATATCTGGGGCCAACGTCCTGACTTTC
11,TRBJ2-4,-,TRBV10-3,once,CAISEANIQYF,TGTGCCATCAGTGAGGCAAACATTCAGTACTTC
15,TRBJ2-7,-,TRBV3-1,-,CASSQDRGRIYEQYF,TGTGCCAGCAGCCAAGATCGGGGCCGGATATACGAGCAGTACTTC
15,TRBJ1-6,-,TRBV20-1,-,CSARVESSYNSPLHF,TGCAGTGCTAGAGTAGAGAGCTCCTATAATTCACCCCTCCACTTT
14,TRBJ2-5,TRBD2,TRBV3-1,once,CASSLLADGETQYF,TGTGCCAGCAGCCTACTAGCGGATGGCGAGACCCAGTACTTC
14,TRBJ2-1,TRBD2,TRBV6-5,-,CASSIRGSGNEQFF,TGTGCCAGCAGCATACGCGGGAGTGGGAATGAGCAGTTCTTC
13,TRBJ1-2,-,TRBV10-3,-,CAVSEAPMDGYTF,TGTGCCGTCAGTGAGGCGCCGATGGATGGCTACACCTTC